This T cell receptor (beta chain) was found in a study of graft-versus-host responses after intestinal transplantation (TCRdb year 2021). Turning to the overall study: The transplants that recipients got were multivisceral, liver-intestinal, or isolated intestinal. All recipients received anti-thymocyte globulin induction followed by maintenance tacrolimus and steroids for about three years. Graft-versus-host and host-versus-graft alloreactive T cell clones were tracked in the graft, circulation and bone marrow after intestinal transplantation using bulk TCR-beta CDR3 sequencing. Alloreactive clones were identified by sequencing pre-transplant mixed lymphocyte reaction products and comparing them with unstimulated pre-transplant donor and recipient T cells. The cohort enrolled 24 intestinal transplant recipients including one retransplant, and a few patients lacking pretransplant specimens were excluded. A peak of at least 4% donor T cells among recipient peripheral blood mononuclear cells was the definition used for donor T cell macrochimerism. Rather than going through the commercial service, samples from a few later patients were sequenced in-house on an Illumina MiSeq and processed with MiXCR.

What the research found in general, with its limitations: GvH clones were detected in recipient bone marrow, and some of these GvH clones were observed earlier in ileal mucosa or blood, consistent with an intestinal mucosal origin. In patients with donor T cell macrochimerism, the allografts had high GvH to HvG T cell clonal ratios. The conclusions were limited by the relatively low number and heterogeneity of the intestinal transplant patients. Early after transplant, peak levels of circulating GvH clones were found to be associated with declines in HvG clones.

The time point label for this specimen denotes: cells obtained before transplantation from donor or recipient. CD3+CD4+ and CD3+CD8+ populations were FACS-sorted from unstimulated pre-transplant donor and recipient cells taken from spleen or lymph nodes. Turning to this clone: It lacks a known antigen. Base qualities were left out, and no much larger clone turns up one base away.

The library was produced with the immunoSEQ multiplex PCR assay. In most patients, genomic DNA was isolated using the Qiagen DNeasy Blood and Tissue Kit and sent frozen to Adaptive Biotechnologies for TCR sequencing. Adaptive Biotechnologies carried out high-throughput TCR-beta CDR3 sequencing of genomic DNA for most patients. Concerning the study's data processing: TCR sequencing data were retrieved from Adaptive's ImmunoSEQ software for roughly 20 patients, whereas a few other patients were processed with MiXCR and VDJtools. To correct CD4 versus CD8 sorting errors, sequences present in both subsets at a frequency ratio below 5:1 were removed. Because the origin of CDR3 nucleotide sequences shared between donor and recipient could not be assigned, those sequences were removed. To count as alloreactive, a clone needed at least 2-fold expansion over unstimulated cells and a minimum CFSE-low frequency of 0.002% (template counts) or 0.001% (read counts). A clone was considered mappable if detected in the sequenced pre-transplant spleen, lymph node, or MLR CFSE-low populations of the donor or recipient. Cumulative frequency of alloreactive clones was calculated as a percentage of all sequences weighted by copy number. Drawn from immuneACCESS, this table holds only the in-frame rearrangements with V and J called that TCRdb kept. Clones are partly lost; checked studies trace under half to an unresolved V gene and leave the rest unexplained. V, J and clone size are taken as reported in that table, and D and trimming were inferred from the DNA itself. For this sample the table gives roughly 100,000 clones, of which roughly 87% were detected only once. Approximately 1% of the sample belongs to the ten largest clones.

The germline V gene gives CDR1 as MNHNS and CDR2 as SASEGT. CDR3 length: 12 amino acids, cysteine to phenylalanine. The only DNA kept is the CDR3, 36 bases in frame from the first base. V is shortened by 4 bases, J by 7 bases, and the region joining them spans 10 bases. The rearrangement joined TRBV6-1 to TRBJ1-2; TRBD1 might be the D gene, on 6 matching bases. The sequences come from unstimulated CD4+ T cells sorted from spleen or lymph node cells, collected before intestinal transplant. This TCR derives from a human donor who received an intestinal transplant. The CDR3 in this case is CASSAGVSGYTF. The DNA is TGTGCCAGCAGTGCAGGGGTGAGTGGCTACACCTTC.